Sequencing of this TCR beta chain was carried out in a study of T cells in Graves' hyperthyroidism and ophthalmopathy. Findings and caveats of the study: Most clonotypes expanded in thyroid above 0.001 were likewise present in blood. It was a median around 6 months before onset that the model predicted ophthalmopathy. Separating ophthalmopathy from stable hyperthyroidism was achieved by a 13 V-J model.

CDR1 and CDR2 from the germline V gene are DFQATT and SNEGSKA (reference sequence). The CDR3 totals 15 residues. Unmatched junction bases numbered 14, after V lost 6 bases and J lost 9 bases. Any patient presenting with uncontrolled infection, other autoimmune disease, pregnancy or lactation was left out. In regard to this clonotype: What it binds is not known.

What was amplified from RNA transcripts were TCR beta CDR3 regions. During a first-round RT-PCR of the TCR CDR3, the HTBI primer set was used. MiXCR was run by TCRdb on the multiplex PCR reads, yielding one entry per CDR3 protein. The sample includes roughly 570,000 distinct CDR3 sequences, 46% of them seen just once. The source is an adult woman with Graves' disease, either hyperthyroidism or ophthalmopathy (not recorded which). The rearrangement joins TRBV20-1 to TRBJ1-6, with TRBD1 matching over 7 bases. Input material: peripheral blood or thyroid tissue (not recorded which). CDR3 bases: TGCAGTGCAAGGGGACAGACAGAAGGGGGTTCACCCCTCCACTTT. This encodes CSARGQTEGGSPLHF.